This T cell receptor (beta chain) stems from a study of CD4+ T cells in melanoma. Study findings and constraints: Diverse differentiation states were reported for melanoma neoantigen-specific CD4+ T cells.

Regarding this clone: What it binds is unknown.

Generated by immunoSEQ multiplex PCR, the TCRdb table keeps only in-frame clones and is missing some. The sample includes some 110,000 clones, about 90% of them seen just once. The length of the CDR3 is 14 residues. Germline V lookup: CDR1 LGHNA, CDR2 YSLEER. The germline V and J ends were trimmed by 0 bases and 1 base, with 5 bases remaining between them. The receptor's source is a human donor with melanoma. The specimen was peripheral blood. The genes are TRBV4-3 and TRBJ2-3; D not certain. CDR3 bases: TGCGCCAGCAGCCAAGATATTCGCACAGATACGCAGTATTTT. It translates to CASSQDIRTDTQYF.